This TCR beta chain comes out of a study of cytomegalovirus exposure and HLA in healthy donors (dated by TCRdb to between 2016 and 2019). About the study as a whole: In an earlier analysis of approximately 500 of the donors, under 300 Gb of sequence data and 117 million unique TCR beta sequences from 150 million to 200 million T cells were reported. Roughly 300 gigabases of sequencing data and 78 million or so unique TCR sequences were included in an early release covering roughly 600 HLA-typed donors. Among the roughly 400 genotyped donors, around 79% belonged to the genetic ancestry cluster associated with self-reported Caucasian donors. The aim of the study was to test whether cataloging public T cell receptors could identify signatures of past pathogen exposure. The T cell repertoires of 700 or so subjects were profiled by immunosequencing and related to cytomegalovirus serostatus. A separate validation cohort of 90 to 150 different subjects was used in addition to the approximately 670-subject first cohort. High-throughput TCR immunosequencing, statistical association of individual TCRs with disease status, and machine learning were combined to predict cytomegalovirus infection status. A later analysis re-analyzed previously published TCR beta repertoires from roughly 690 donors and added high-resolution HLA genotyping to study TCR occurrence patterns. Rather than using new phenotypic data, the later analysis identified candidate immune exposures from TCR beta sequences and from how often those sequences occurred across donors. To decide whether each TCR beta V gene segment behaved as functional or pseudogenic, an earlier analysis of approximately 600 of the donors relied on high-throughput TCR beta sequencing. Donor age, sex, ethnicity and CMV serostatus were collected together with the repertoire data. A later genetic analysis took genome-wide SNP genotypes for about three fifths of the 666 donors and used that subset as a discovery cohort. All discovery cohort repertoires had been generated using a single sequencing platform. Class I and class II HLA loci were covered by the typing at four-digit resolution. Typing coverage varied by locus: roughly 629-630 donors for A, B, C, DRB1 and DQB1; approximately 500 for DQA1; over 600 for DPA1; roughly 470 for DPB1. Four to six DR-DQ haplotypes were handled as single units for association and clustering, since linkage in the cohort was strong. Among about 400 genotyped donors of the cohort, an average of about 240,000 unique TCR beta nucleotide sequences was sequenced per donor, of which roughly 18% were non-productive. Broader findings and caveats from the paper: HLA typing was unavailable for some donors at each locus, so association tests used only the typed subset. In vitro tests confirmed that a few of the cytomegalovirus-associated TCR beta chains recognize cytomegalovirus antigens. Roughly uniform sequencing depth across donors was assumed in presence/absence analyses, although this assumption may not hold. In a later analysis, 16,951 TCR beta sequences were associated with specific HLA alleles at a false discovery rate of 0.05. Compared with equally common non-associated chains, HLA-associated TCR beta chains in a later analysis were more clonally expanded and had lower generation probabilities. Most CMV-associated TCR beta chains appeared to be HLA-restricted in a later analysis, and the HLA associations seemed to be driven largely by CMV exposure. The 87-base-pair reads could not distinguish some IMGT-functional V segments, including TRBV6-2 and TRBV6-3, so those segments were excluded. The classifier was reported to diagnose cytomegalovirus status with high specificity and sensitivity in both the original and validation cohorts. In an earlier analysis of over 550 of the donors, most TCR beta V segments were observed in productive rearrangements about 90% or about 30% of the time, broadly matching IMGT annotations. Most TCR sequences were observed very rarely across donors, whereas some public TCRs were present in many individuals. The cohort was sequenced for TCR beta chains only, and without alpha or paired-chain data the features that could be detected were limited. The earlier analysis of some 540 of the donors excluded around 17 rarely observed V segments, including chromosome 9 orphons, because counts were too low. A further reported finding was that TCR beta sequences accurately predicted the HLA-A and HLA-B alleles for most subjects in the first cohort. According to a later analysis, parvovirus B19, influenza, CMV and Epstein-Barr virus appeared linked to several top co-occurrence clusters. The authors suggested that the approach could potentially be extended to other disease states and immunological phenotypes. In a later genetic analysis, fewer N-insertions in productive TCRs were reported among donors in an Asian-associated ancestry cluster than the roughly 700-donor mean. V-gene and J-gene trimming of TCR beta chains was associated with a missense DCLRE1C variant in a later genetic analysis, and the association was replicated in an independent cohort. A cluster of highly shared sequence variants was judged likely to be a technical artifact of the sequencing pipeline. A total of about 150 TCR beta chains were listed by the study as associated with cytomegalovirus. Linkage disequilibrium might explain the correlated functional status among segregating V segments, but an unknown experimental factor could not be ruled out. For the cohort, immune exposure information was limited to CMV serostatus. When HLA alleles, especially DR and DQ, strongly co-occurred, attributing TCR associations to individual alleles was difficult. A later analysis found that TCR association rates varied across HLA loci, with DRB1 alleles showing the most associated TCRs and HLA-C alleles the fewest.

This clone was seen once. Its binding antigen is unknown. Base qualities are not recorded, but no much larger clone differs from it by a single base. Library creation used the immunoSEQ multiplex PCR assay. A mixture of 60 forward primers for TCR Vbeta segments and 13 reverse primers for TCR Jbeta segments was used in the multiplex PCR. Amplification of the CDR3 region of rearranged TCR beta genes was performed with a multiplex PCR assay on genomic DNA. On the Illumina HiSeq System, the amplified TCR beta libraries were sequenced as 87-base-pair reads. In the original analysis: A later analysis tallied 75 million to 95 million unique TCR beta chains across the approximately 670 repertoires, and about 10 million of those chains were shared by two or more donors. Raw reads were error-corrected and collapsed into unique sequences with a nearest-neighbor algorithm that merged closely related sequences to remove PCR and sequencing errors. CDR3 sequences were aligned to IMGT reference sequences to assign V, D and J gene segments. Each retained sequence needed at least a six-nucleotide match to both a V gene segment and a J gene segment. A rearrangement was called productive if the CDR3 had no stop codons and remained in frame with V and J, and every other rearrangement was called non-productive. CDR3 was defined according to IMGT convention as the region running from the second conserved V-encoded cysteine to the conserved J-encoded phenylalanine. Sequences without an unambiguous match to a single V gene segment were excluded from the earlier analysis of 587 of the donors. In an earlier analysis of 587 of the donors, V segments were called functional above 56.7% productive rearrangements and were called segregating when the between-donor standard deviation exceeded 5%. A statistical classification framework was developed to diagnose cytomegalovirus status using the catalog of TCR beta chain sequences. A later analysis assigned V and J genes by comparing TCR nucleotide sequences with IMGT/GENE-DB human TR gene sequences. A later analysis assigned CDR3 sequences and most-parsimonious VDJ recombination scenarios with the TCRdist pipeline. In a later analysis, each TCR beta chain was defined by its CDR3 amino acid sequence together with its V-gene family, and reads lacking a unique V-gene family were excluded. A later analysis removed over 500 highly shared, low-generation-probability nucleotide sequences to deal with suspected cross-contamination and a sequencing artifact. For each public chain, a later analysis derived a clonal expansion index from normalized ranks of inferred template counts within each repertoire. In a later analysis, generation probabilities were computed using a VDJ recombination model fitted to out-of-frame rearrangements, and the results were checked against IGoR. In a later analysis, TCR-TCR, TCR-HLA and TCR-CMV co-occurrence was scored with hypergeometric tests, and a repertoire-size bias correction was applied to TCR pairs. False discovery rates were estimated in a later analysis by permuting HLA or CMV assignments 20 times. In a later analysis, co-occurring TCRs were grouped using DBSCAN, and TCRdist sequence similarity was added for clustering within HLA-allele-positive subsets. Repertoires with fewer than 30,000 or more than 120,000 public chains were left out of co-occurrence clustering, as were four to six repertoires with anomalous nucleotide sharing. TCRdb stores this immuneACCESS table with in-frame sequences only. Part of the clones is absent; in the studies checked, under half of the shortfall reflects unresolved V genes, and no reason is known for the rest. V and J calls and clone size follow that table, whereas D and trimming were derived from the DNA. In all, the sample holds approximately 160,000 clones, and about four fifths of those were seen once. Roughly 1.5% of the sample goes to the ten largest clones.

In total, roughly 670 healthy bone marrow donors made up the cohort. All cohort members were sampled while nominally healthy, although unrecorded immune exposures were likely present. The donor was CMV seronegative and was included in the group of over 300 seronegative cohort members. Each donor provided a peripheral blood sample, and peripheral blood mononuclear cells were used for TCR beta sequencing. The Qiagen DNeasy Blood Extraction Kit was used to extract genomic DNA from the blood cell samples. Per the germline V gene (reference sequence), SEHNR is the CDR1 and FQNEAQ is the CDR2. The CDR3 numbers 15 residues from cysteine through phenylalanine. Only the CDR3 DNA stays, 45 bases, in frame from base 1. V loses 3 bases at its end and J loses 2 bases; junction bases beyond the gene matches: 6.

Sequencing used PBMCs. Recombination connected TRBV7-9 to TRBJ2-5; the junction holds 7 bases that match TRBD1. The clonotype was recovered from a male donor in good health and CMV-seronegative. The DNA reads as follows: TGTGCCAGCAGCTTCGACGACAGGGCTCAAGAGACCCAGTACTTC. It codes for CASSFDDRAQETQYF.